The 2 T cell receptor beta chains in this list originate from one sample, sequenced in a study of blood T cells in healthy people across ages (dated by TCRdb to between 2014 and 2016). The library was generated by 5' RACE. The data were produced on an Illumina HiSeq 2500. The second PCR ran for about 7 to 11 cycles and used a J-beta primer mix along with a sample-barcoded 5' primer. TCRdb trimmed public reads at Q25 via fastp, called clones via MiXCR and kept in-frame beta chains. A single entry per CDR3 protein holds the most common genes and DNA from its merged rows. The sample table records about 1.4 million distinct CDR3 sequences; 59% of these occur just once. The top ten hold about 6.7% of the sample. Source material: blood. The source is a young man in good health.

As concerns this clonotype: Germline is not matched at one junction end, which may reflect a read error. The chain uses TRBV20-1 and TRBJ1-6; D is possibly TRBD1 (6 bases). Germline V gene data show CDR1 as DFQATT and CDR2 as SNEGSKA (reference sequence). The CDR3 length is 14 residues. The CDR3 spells CSARSGQYNSPPHF. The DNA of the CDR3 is TGCAGTGCTAGATCAGGACAGTATAATTCACCCCCCCACTTT.

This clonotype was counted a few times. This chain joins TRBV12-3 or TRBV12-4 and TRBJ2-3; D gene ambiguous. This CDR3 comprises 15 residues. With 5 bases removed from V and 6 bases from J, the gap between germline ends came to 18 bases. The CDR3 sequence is CASSVGGPFRDTQYF. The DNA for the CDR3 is TGTGCCAGCAGTGTTGGTGGGCCTTTCCGCGATACGCAGTATTTT.